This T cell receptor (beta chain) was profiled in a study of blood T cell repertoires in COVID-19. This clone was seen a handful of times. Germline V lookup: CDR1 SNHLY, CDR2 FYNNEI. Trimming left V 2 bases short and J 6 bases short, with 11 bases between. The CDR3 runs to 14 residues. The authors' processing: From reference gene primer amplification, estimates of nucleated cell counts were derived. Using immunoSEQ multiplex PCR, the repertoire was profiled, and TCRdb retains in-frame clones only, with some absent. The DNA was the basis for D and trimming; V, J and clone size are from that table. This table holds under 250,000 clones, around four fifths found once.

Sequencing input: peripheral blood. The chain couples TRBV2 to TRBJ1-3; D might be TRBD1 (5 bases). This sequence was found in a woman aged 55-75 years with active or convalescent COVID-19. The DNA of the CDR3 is TGTGCCAGCAGTGAACTTAACAGGATAAACACCATATATTTT. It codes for CASSELNRINTIYF.